Below are 32 T cell receptor beta chains sequenced from a single sample in a study of lymphopenia after photon versus proton radiotherapy. The protocol was immunoSEQ multiplex PCR, while the TCRdb copy is restricted to in-frame clones and leaves out a portion. The table lists 77,000 or so clones, around 88% of them singletons, with about 1.3% in the top ten. Specimen: peripheral blood, collected from a patient treated with proton-based radiotherapy. Source of these receptors: a man between 60 and 75 years old with pancreatic cancer.

This rearrangement joins TRBV28 to TRBJ1-2, with TRBD1 as a possible D gene (6 bases). Trimming pared 8 bases from V and 4 bases from J, leaving 17 bases between. The germline gives CDR1 MDHEN, CDR2 SYDVKM. This CDR3 spans 14 amino acids. CDR3 in DNA: TGTGCCAGCTACTCCGCCTTCAGGGGCTATGGCTACACCTTC. This translates into CASYSAFRGYGYTF.

The chain uses TRBV2 and TRBJ1-5; D perhaps matches TRBD1 (5 bases). Per germline, CDR1 SNHLY and CDR2 FYNNEI. Trimming took 6 bases from V and 0 from J, leaving 15 bases between them. This CDR3 has 16 residues. CDR3 amino acids: CASRGRGAYSNQPQHF. CDR3 nucleotides: TGTGCCAGCAGGGGTCGGGGCGCCTATAGCAATCAGCCCCAGCATTTT.

CDR3 coding DNA: TGTGCCAGCAGTGAACCGCCGGACGGCTACACCTTC. Translation gives CASSEPPDGYTF. J is TRBJ1-2 and V is TRBV6-1; D is unresolved. Germline-derived CDR1 and CDR2 are MNHNS and SASEGT. The CDR3 contains 12 residues. Trimming cost V 2 bases and J 8 bases, with 9 bases left between them.

Comments on this clone: Mismatch with germline at one junction end may stem from a read error. This chain connects TRBV5-4 to TRBJ2-3; D may be TRBD2 (5 bases). This CDR3 spans 16 amino acids. Germline-derived CDR1 and CDR2 are SGHNT and YYREEE (reference sequence). The CDR3 sequence is CASSLDSGPSTDTQYF. The DNA for the CDR3 is TGTGCCAGCAGTTTGGACTCCGGGCCTAGCACAGATACGCAGTATTTT.

The genes are TRBV6-5 and TRBJ1-5; perhaps TRBD1 as D (5 bases). CDR1 is MNHEY, CDR2 SVGAGI, per germline. The CDR3 spans 15 residues. V was cut by 6 bases and J by 1 base, with 13 bases left in between. The DNA for the CDR3 is TGTGCCAGCAGAGCCACCGGGACCAGCAATCAGCCCCAGCATTTT. Translation gives CASRATGTSNQPQHF.

The gene calls are TRBV4-2 and TRBJ2-7; 9 bases match TRBD2. J was trimmed by 4 bases and V by 0 bases; bases with no gene match: 4. The germline V gene has CDR1 LGHNA and CDR2 YNFKEQ. This CDR3 spans 15 amino acids. The CDR3 reads CASSQEAGGGYEQYF. Written as DNA, the CDR3 is TGTGCCAGCAGCCAAGAAGCGGGAGGTGGGTACGAGCAGTACTTC.

The chain uses TRBV30 and TRBJ2-1; TRBD2 is a possible D gene (6 bases). V was cut by 3 bases and J by 6 bases, with 6 bases left in between. There are 11 residues in the CDR3. CDR1 is GTSNPN and CDR2 is SVGIG in the germline V gene (reference sequence). CDR3 DNA: TGTGCCTGGAGGGGGGGCAATGAGCAGTTCTTC. Protein product: CAWRGGNEQFF.

The chain is built from TRBV27 and TRBJ1-2; 7 bases are shared with TRBD1. J gave up 7 bases and V 5 bases, and 10 bases lay outside the gene matches. CDR1 MNHEY and CDR2 SMNVEV come from the germline V gene (reference sequence). This CDR3 is 14 amino acids long. CDR3 sequence: CASSPNQGGVGYTF. DNA for the CDR3: TGTGCCAGCAGTCCGAATCAGGGGGGGGTTGGCTACACCTTC.

This clone was detected only a few times. This sequence joins TRBV7-9 and TRBJ1-2; no clear D gene. Trimming cost V 5 bases and J 2 bases, with 6 bases left between them. The V gene's germline CDR1 is SEHNR and CDR2 FQNEAQ (reference sequence). This CDR3 spans 12 amino acids. DNA for the CDR3: TGTGCCAGCAGCCGGGAGAACTATGGCTACACCTTC. Encoded protein: CASSRENYGYTF. Based on the CDR3 plus reference TRBV7-9 and TRBJ1-2, the full variable domain is DTGVSQNPRHKITKRGQNVTFRCDPISEHNRLYWYRQTLGQGPEFLTYFQNEAQLEKSRLLSDRFSAERPKGSFSTLEIQRTEQGDSAMYLCASSRENYGYTFGSGTRLTVV.

The chain couples TRBV6-5 to TRBJ1-1, with TRBD1 identical over 7 bases. CDR1 is MNHEY and CDR2 is SVGAGI in the germline V gene. The trim removed 6 bases at V and 1 base at J, leaving 2 bases unmatched. This CDR3 is built from 13 residues. In DNA, the CDR3 is TGTGCCAGCAGCCGGACAGGGAACACTGAAGCTTTCTTT. Its translation: CASSRTGNTEAFF.

The V call is TRBV19, the J call TRBJ2-3; perhaps TRBD2 as D (6 bases). CDR1 and CDR2 from the germline V gene are LNHDA and SQIVND (reference sequence). The CDR3 covers 15 residues. V lost 6 bases, J lost 2 bases, and 15 bases lay in between. This CDR3 reads CASRGGAVNTDTQYF. CDR3 in DNA: TGTGCCAGTAGGGGGGGAGCGGTTAACACAGATACGCAGTATTTT.

With respect to this clone: At one end the junction does not follow the germline gene, possibly because of a read error. The chain carries TRBV6-1 and TRBJ2-1, with 12 bases fitting TRBD2. From germline, CDR1 is MNHNS and CDR2 SASEGT. The CDR3 has 15 amino acids. The CDR3, as DNA: TGTGCCAGCAGGGAACCGGGACTAGCGGGCAATGAGCAATTCTTC. Protein product: CASREPGLAGNEQFF.

The rearrangement uses TRBV5-5 and TRBJ1-3; no firm D call. CDR3 length: 15 amino acids. CDR1 and CDR2 (germline): SGHKS, YYEKEE (reference sequence). V dropped 0 bases and J dropped 0 bases, with 7 bases sitting between them. CDR3 amino acids: CASSLDTSSGNTIYF. CDR3 sequence (DNA): TGTGCCAGCAGCTTGGATACTAGCTCTGGAAACACCATATATTTT. Drawing the rest from reference TRBV5-5 and TRBJ1-3, the complete variable domain is DAGVTQSPTHLIKTRGQQVTLRCSPISGHKSVSWYQQVLGQGPQFIFQYYEKEERGRGNFPDRFSARQFPNYSSELNVNALLLGDSALYLCASSLDTSSGNTIYFGEGSWLTVV.

This clone was seen just once. The chain is built from TRBV4-3 and TRBJ2-5, with D possibly being TRBD2 (6 bases). CDR1 and CDR2 from the germline V gene are LGHNA and YSLEER. The V gene lost 2 bases and the J gene lost 2 bases, with 12 bases spanning the gap. CDR3 size: 15 residues. CDR3 sequence reads: CASSQRAAGQETQYF. The CDR3 nucleotides are TGCGCCAGCAGCCAAAGGGCCGCGGGGCAAGAGACCCAGTACTTC.

This clone was found once. The rearrangement uses TRBV30 and TRBJ1-1, with TRBD1 as a possible D gene (5 bases). This CDR3 has 13 residues. Between the trimmed V and J ends, which lost 3 bases and 5 bases, there was a span of 13 bases. Germline lookup yields CDR1 GTSNPN and CDR2 SVGIG (reference sequence). The CDR3 region has the DNA TGTGCCTGGAGGGGGGACGTTTGGACTGAAGCTTTCTTT. Translation gives CAWRGDVWTEAFF.

This clone was seen a handful of times. The V gene is TRBV25-1, the J gene TRBJ1-2; TRBD1 agrees at 9 bases. The V gene's germline CDR1 is MGHDK and CDR2 SYGVNS. V lost 1 base to trimming and J lost 5 bases; unmatched junction nucleotides: 5. CDR3 length equals 15 residues. The CDR3 loop is CASSEWGTGNYGYTF. The CDR3, as DNA: TGTGCCAGCAGTGAATGGGGGACAGGGAATTATGGCTACACCTTC.

This clone was observed a single time. V gene TRBV13 combines with J gene TRBJ2-1, with 8 nucleotides matching TRBD1. V shed 4 bases, J shed 9 bases, and the junction held 11 bases outside the gene matches. The CDR3 extends over 15 amino acids. The V gene's germline CDR1 is PRHDT and CDR2 FYEKMQ (reference sequence). The chain's CDR3 is CASSYNRGQGGEQFF. The CDR3 DNA reads as TGTGCCAGCAGCTACAACCGAGGACAGGGCGGTGAGCAGTTCTTC. Full variable domain (remainder filled in from reference TRBV13 and TRBJ2-1): AAGVIQSPRHLIKEKRETATLKCYPIPRHDTVYWYQQGPGQDPQFLISFYEKMQSDKGSIPDRFSAQQFSDYHSELNMSSLELGDSALYFCASSYNRGQGGEQFFGPGTRLTVL.

The chain uses TRBV7-6 and TRBJ1-2; D might be TRBD1 (6 bases). Germline-derived CDR1 and CDR2 are SGHVS and FNYEAQ. V dropped 5 bases and J dropped 8 bases, with 15 bases sitting between them. The CDR3 contains 13 residues. This chain's CDR3 is CASSQGQGGGYTF. The CDR3 nucleotides read TGTGCCAGCAGCCAGGGGCAGGGAGGGGGCTACACCTTC.

The rearrangement uses TRBV30 and TRBJ1-5, with D possibly being TRBD1 (5 bases). CDR1 and CDR2 (germline): GTSNPN, SVGIG (reference sequence). The V end was cut by 4 bases, the J end by 6 bases, with 13 bases between. The CDR3 length is 13 residues. The CDR3: CAWTLGDAQPQHF. CDR3 in DNA: TGTGCCTGGACCCTAGGGGACGCTCAGCCCCAGCATTTT.

The V gene is TRBV28, the J gene TRBJ2-3; maybe TRBD2 (6 bases). Trimming took 6 bases from V and 0 from J, leaving 16 bases between them. Germline V gene data show CDR1 as MDHEN and CDR2 as SYDVKM. This CDR3 spans 16 amino acids. The CDR3: CASRRAGGPSTDTQYF. Here the CDR3 DNA reads TGTGCCAGCAGACGCGCCGGGGGACCAAGCACAGATACGCAGTATTTT.

The chain employs TRBV5-1 and TRBJ2-3; TRBD2 might be the D (5 bases). The germline gives CDR1 SGHRS, CDR2 YFSETQ. CDR3 size: 14 residues. V lost 0 bases to trimming and J lost 1 base, with 6 bases between them. The CDR3 DNA is TGCGCCAGCAGCTTGGAGGGAGGCACAGATACGCAGTATTTT. Translation: CASSLEGGTDTQYF.

The chain is built from TRBV29-1 and TRBJ2-3; D is ambiguous. Germline assignment: CDR1 SQVTM and CDR2 ANQGSEA. CDR3 size: 12 residues. Trimming cost V 5 bases and J 3 bases, with 9 bases left between them. The CDR3 region has the DNA TGCAGCGTTTATACCGTTACAGATACGCAGTATTTT. Amino acid sequence: CSVYTVTDTQYF.

The chain combines TRBV25-1 with TRBJ2-1; TRBD2 is a possible D gene (6 bases). Germline CDR1 MGHDK, CDR2 SYGVNS. V was clipped by 6 bases and J by 6 bases, with 15 bases between them. This CDR3 is built from 14 residues. Written as DNA, the CDR3 is TGTGCCAGCAGCCGGGACTCAGGATTCAATGAGCAGTTCTTC. This translates into CASSRDSGFNEQFF.

The chain links TRBV10-3 to TRBJ2-7, with unresolved D. The germline CDR1 and CDR2 sequences are ENHRY and SYGVKD. With 3 bases removed from V and 1 base from J, the gap between germline ends came to 4 bases. This CDR3 is 12 amino acids long. CDR3 sequence (DNA): TGTGCCATCAGTGACGGTTCCTACGAGCAGTACTTC. It encodes CAISDGSYEQYF.

This chain's CDR3 is CASRPPGQGLSEQYF. The CDR3 nucleotides are TGTGCCAGCAGACCGCCGGGACAGGGTTTGAGCGAGCAGTACTTC. V is TRBV28 and J is TRBJ2-5; 9 nucleotides agree with TRBD1. The J call is in doubt because the DNA end fits TRBJ2-7 better. The CDR3 has 15 amino acids. Germline V CDR1 and CDR2: MDHEN, SYDVKM.

This chain uses TRBV11-2 with TRBJ2-2, with 9 bases matching TRBD2. The V and J ends lost 5 bases and 0 bases, in that order; junction bases with no gene match: 1. The CDR3 is 15 amino acids. Germline V gives CDR1 SGHAT, CDR2 FQNNGV. In DNA form, the CDR3 reads TGTGCCAGCAGCAGACTAGCGGCGAACACCGGGGAGCTGTTTTTT. This codes for CASSRLAANTGELFF. The entire variable domain, with the rest obtained from reference TRBV11-2 and TRBJ2-2, is as follows: EAGVAQSPRYKIIEKRQSVAFWCNPISGHATLYWYQQILGQGPKLLIQFQNNGVVDDSQLPKDRFSAERLKGVDSTLKIQPAKLEDSAVYLCASSRLAANTGELFFGEGSRLTVL.

The V and J genes are TRBV6-5 and TRBJ1-1; D not resolved. The CDR3 has 12 amino acids. Germline CDR1 and CDR2: MNHEY and SVGAGI. The V end was cut by 7 bases, the J end by 7 bases, with 13 bases between. CDR3 sequence (DNA): TGTGCCAGCATCTCACGAGCCGATGAAGCTTTCTTT. This sequence encodes CASISRADEAFF.

This clone was counted a single time. This chain connects TRBV28 to TRBJ1-1; D possibly corresponds to TRBD1 (5 bases). V shed 5 bases and J shed 3 bases, with 13 bases lying between them. Germline V gene sequence: CDR1 MDHEN, CDR2 SYDVKM. The CDR3 consists of 14 residues. In DNA form, the CDR3 reads TGTGCCAGCAGTGGCGGGGGGGTGGACACTGAAGCTTTCTTT. It translates to CASSGGGVDTEAFF.

The chain uses TRBV11-2 and TRBJ1-2; weak D call: TRBD1 (6 bases). Germline lookup yields CDR1 SGHAT and CDR2 FQNNGV. Trimming cost V 6 bases and J 3 bases, with 23 bases left between them. This CDR3 has 17 residues. The CDR3 sequence: CASSRTQGTRTHYGYTF. The DNA of the CDR3 is TGTGCCAGCAGTCGAACCCAAGGGACACGGACCCACTATGGCTACACCTTC.

This clone appeared a few times. The genes are TRBV7-8 and TRBJ2-3; a possible D gene is TRBD2 (7 bases). This CDR3 is built from 18 residues. V dropped 8 bases and J dropped 2 bases, with 26 bases sitting between them. Germline V CDR1 and CDR2: SGHVS, FQNEAQ. CDR3 DNA: TGTGCCAGCTTCTCCCTAAAAGAGGGGGGGCGGAACACAGATACGCAGTATTTT. Translation gives CASFSLKEGGRNTDTQYF.

CDR3 DNA sequence: TGCAGCGCTATAACAGGGGTTACTACCTACGAGCAGTACTTC. As protein: CSAITGVTTYEQYF. The rearrangement links TRBV29-1 to TRBJ2-7; 7 nucleotides agree with TRBD1. The J segment lost 2 bases and the V segment lost 7 bases, leaving 11 bases of the junction unmatched. Per germline, CDR1 SQVTM and CDR2 ANQGSEA. This CDR3 is 14 amino acids long.

This sequence joins TRBV4-1 and TRBJ1-1, with 10 bases lining up with TRBD1. Germline assignment: CDR1 MGHRA and CDR2 YSYEKL. This CDR3 has 16 residues. Trimming cost V 2 bases and J 6 bases; bases outside gene matches: 9. The CDR3, as DNA: TGCGCCAGCAGCCAATCCCAGACAGGGGGCATCGCTGAAGCTTTCTTT. Its translation is CASSQSQTGGIAEAFF.